This TCR beta chain was retrieved from a study of blood T cell repertoires in COVID-19. The CDR3 spans 16 residues. The ends were cut back, 6 bases at V and 4 bases at J, with 24 bases in the middle. In germline, CDR1 is SQVTM, CDR2 ANQGSEA. The repertoire was sequenced with immunoSEQ multiplex PCR; TCRdb's copy has only in-frame clones and lacks some. There are 200,000 to 250,000 clones in the sample; 70% to 90% occur only once, and about 4% lies in the top ten. J is TRBJ1-1 and V is TRBV29-1, with D unresolved. The clonotype was recovered from a woman aged 30 to 39 who had been exposed to COVID-19. Sequenced: PBMCs or T cells enriched from blood (not recorded which). This chain's CDR3 is CSVPPALSSGGTEAFF. The CDR3 region has the DNA TGCAGCGTGCCACCGGCTCTATCTTCCGGCGGCACTGAAGCTTTCTTT.